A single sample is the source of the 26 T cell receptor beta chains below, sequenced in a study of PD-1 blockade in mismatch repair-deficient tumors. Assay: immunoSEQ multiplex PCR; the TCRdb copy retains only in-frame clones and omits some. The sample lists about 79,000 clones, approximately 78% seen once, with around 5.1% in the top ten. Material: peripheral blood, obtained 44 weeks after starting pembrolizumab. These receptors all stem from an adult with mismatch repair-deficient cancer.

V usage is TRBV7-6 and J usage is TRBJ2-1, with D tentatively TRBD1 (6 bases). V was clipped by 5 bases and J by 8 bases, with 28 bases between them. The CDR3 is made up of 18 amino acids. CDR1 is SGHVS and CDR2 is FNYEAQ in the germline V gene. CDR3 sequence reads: CASSLGSAGTDRIYEQFF. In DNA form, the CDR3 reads TGTGCCAGCAGCCTCGGGTCCGCAGGGACCGACAGGATCTATGAGCAGTTCTTC.

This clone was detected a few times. CDR3 sequence reads: CASSPVVPGLYGYTF. In nucleotides, the CDR3 is TGTGCCAGCAGTCCAGTCGTACCGGGTCTCTATGGCTACACCTTC. The rearrangement links TRBV28 to TRBJ1-2, with no clear D. Trimming removed 5 bases from V and 4 bases from J, with 17 bases in between. CDR3 size: 15 residues. Germline assignment: CDR1 MDHEN and CDR2 SYDVKM.

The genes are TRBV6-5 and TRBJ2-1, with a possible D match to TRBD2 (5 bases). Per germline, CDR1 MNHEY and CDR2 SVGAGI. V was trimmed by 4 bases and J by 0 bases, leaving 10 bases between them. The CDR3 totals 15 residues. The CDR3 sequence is CASSFRGNSYNEQFF. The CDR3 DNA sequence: TGTGCCAGCAGTTTCCGGGGTAACTCCTACAATGAGCAGTTCTTC.

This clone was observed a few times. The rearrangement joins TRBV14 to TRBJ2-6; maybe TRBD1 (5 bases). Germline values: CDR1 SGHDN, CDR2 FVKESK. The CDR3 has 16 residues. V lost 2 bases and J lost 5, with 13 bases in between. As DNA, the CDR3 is TGTGCCAGCAGCCAACAGGGTGCTCTCCGGGCCAACGTCCTGACTTTC. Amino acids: CASSQQGALRANVLTF.

CDR3 sequence (DNA): TGTGCCAGCAGAAGGGGGCTCACTGAAGCTTTCTTT. Protein sequence: CASRRGLTEAFF. The V gene is TRBV11-3, the J gene TRBJ1-1, with 7 nucleotides matching TRBD1. The ends lost 6 bases at V and 4 bases at J; junction bases unmatched: 2. Looked up from germline, CDR1 is SGHNT and CDR2 is YENEEA. This CDR3 comprises 12 residues. The full variable domain, with the rest looked up from reference TRBV11-3 and TRBJ1-1, is EAGVVQSPRYKIIEKKQPVAFWCNPISGHNTLYWYLQNLGQGPELLIRYENEEAVDDSQLPKDRFSAERLKGVDSTLKIQPAELGDSAVYLCASRRGLTEAFFGQGTRLTVV.

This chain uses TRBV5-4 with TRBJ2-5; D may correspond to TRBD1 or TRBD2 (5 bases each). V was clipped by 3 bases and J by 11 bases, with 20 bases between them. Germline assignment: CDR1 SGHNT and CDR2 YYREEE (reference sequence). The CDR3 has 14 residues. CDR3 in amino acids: CASSSDSILGEQYF. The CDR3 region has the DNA TGTGCCAGCAGCTCGGACTCGATCTTAGGGGAGCAGTACTTC.

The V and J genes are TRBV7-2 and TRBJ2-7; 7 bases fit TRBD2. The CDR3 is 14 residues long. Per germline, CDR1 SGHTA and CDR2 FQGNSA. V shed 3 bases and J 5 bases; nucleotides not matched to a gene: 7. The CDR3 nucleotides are TGTGCCAGCAGCTTTGGCGGGAGCTCGAACGAGCAGTACTTC. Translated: CASSFGGSSNEQYF. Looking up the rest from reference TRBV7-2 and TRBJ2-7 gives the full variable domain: GAGVSQSPSNKVTEKGKDVELRCDPISGHTALYWYRQSLGQGLEFLIYFQGNSAPDKSGLPSDRFSAERTGGSVSTLTIQRTQQEDSAVYLCASSFGGSSNEQYFGPGTRLTVT.

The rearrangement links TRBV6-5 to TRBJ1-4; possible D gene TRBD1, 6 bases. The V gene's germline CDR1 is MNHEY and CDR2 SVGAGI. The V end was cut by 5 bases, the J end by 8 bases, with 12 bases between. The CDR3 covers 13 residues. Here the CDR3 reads CASSETQGEKLFF. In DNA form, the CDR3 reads TGTGCCAGCAGTGAGACGCAGGGGGAAAAACTGTTTTTT.

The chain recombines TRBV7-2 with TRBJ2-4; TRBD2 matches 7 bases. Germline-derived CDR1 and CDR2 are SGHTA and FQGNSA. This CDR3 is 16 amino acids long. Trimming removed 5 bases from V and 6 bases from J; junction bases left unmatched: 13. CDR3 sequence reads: CASSGLLARRGNIQYF. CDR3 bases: TGTGCCAGCAGCGGGCTACTAGCGCGTAGGGGAAACATTCAGTACTTC. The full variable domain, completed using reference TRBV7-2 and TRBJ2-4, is GAGVSQSPSNKVTEKGKDVELRCDPISGHTALYWYRQSLGQGLEFLIYFQGNSAPDKSGLPSDRFSAERTGGSVSTLTIQRTQQEDSAVYLCASSGLLARRGNIQYFGAGTRLSVL.

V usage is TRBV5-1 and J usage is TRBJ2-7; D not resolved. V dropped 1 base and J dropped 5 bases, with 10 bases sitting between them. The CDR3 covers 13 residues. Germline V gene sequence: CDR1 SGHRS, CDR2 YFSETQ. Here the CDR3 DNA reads TGCGCCAGCAGCTTGTCTAGTTTCGACGAGCAGTACTTC. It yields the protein CASSLSSFDEQYF.

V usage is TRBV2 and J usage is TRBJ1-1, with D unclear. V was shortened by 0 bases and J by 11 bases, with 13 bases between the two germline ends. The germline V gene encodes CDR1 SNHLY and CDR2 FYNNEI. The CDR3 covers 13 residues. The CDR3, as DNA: TGTGCCAGCAGTGAAGCTAGGGCAGGATTGGCTTTCTTT. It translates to CASSEARAGLAFF.

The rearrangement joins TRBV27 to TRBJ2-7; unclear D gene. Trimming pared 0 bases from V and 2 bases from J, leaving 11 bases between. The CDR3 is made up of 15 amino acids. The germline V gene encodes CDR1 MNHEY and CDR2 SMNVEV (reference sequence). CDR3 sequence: CASSLSSLLTYEQYF. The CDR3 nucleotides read TGTGCCAGCAGTTTATCGTCCTTATTGACCTACGAGCAGTACTTC.

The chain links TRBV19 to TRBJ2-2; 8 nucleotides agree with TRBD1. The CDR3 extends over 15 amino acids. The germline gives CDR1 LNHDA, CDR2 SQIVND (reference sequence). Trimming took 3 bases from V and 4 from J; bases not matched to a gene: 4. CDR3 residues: CASSIGQGGTGELFF. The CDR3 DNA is TGTGCCAGTAGTATCGGACAGGGTGGCACCGGGGAGCTGTTTTTT.

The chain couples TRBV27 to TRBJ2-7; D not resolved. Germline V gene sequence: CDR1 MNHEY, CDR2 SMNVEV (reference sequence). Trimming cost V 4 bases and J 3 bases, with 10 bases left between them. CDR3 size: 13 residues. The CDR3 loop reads CASSYRVNYEQYF. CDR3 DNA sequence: TGTGCCAGCAGTTACCGGGTGAACTACGAGCAGTACTTC.

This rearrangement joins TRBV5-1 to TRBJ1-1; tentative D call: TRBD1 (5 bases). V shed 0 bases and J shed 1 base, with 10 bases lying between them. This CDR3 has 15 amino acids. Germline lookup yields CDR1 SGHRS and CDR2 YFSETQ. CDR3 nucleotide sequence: TGCGCCAGCAGCTTGGAGGGACGCCAGAACACTGAAGCTTTCTTT. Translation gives CASSLEGRQNTEAFF. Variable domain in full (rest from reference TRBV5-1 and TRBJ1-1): KAGVTQTPRYLIKTRGQQVTLSCSPISGHRSVSWYQQTPGQGLQFLFEYFSETQRNKGNFPGRFSGRQFSNSRSEMNVSTLELGDSALYLCASSLEGRQNTEAFFGQGTRLTVV.

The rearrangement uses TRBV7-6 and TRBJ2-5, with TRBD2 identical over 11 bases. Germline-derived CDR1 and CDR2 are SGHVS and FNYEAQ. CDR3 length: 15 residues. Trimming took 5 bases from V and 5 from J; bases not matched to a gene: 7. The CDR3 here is CASSLRLAGSETQYF. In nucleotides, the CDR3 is TGTGCCAGCAGCCTTAGACTAGCGGGATCTGAGACCCAGTACTTC.

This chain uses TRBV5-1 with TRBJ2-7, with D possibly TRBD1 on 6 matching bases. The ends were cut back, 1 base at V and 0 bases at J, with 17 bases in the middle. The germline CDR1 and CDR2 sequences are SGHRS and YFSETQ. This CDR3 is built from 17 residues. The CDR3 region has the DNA TGCGCCAGCAGCTTGAGGCCAGGGACACTCAGCTCCTACGAGCAGTACTTC. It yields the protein CASSLRPGTLSSYEQYF.

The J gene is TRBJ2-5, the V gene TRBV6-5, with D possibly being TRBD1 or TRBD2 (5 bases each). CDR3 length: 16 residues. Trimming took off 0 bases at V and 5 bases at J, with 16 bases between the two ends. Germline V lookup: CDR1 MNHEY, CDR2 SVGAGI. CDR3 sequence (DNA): TGTGCCAGCAGTTACTCGAATGCCCAGGGCGGGGAGACCCAGTACTTC. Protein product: CASSYSNAQGGETQYF.

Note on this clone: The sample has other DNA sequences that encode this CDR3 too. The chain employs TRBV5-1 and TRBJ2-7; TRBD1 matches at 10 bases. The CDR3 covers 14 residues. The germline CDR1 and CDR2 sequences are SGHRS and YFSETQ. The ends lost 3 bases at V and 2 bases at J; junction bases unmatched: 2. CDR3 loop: CASSYGQGAYEQYF. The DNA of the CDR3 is TGCGCCAGCAGCTATGGACAGGGGGCCTACGAGCAGTACTTC.

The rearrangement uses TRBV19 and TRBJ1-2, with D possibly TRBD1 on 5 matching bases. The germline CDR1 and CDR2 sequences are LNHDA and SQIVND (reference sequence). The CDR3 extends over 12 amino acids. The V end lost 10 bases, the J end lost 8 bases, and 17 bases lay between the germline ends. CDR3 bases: TGTGCCACCCGACGGGACCCCGGGGGCTACACCTTC. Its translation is CATRRDPGGYTF.

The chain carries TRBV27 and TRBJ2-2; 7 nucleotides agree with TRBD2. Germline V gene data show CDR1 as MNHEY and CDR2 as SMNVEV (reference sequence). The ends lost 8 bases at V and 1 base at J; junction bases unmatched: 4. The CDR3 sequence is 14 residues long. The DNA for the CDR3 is TGTGCCAGCCAGCGGGGACGGAACACCGGGGAGCTGTTTTTT. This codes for CASQRGRNTGELFF.

Written as DNA, the CDR3 is TGTGCCAGCTCACCCCAATTAGGCGATGAGCAGTTCTTC. This codes for CASSPQLGDEQFF. This sequence joins TRBV18 and TRBJ2-1; no definite D call. The CDR3 spans 13 residues. Deletions cut 3 bases from V and 8 bases from J, with 11 bases between. Germline V gives CDR1 KGHSH, CDR2 LQKENI.

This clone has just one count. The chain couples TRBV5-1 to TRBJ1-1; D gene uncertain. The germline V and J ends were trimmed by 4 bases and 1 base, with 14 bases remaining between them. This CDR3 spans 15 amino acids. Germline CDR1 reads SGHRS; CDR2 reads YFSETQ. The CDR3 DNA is TGCGCCAGCAGCCCAGGACGGGTTCGGAACACTGAAGCTTTCTTT. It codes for CASSPGRVRNTEAFF.

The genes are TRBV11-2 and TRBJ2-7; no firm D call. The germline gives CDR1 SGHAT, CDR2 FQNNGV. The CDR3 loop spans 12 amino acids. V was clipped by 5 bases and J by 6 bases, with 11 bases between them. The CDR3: CASSPPAPEQYF. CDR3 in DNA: TGTGCCAGCAGCCCTCCCGCTCCCGAGCAGTACTTC.

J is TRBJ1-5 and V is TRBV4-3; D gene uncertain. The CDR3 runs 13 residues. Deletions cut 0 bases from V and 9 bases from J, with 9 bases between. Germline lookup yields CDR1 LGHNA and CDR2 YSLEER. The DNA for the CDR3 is TGCGCCAGCAGCCAAGATCTGAATTCGCCCCAGCATTTT. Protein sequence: CASSQDLNSPQHF.

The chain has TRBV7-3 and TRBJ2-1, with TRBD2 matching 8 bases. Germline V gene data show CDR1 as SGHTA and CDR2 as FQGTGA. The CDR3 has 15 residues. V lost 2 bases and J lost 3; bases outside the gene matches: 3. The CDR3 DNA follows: TGTGCCAGCAGCTTACCGGGACTAGTCTACAATGAGCAGTTCTTC. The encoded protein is CASSLPGLVYNEQFF.